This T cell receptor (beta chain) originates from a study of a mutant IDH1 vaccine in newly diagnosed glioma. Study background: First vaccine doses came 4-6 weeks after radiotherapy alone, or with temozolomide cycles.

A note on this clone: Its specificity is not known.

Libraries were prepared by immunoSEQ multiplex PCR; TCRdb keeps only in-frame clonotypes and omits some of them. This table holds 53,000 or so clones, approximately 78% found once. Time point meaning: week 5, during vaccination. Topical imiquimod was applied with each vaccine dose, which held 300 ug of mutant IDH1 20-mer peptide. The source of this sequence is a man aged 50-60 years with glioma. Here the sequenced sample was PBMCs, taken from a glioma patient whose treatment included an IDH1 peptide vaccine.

Here the CDR3 reads CASSQRDTQYF. The CDR3 DNA is TGCGCCAGCAGCCAGAGGGATACGCAGTATTTT. The genes are TRBV5-1 and TRBJ2-3; D unresolved. The CDR3 has 11 residues. Trimming removed 4 bases from V and 6 bases from J, with 6 bases in between. Per germline, CDR1 SGHRS and CDR2 YFSETQ.